These 27 T cell receptor beta chains were sequenced from one sample in a study of beta chain features in type 1 diabetes. The sequenced template was cDNA made from the entire isolated RNA. Sequencing used immunoSEQ multiplex PCR; TCRdb keeps in-frame clones, though not all of them. The table has nearly 350,000 clones, 8% seen once; the top ten hold more than 0.4%. Input material: central memory CD4+ T cells from blood. Source of these receptors: a young woman in good health.

This clone was counted a few times. This chain uses TRBV7-9 with TRBJ2-3; D gene ambiguous. The CDR3 has 14 residues. Germline V gene lookup returns CDR1 SEHNR and CDR2 FQNEAQ (reference sequence). V was cut by 1 base and J by 2 bases, with 7 bases left in between. CDR3: CASSLVQDTDTQYF. CDR3 bases: TGTGCCAGCAGCTTAGTACAAGACACAGATACGCAGTATTTT.

Comment on this clone: Other nucleotide sequences from this sample produce the same CDR3. The chain joins TRBV28 to TRBJ2-7; 11 nucleotides agree with TRBD2. V dropped 5 bases and J dropped 3; count of bases not matched to a gene: 6. The germline V gene encodes CDR1 MDHEN and CDR2 SYDVKM. CDR3 size: 15 residues. DNA for the CDR3: TGTGCCAGCAGTCCGCCCGGGACTAGCGGCTACGAGCAGTACTTC. It codes for CASSPPGTSGYEQYF.

The sample holds a few counts of this clone. The chain employs TRBV11-3 and TRBJ2-7, with D perhaps matching TRBD1 (5 bases). The CDR3 has 15 amino acids. Looked up from germline, CDR1 is SGHNT and CDR2 is YENEEA. V dropped 5 bases and J dropped 0 bases, with 14 bases sitting between them. The CDR3 here is CASSPSAQGSYEQYF. The DNA for the CDR3 is TGTGCCAGCAGCCCCAGCGCGCAGGGCTCCTACGAGCAGTACTTC.

This clone was recorded many times. The rearrangement uses TRBV5-1 and TRBJ2-4; possible D gene TRBD2, 5 bases. Trimming cost V 0 bases and J 0 bases, with 10 bases left between them. CDR1 SGHRS and CDR2 YFSETQ come from the germline V gene. The CDR3 runs to 16 residues. This CDR3 is CASSLVPGIAKNIQYF. The CDR3 DNA reads TGCGCCAGCAGCTTGGTTCCGGGGATAGCCAAAAACATTCAGTACTTC.

This chain joins TRBV27 and TRBJ1-2; perhaps TRBD1 as D (6 bases). Trimming removed 6 bases from V and 7 bases from J, with 15 bases in between. CDR1 is MNHEY, CDR2 SMNVEV, per germline (reference sequence). The CDR3 sequence is 13 residues long. The CDR3 loop reads CASRANRVLGYTF. In nucleotides, the CDR3 is TGTGCCAGCAGAGCAAACAGGGTTCTTGGCTACACCTTC.

The rearrangement joins TRBV7-2 to TRBJ2-3, with 12 bases identical to TRBD2. Germline trimming cut 6 bases from V and 4 bases from J; bases unmatched to any gene: 8. Germline V gives CDR1 SGHTA, CDR2 FQGNSA. This CDR3 has 16 amino acids. The chain's CDR3 is CASRPPSGRAPDTQYF. CDR3 coding DNA: TGTGCCAGCAGACCCCCTAGCGGGAGGGCCCCAGATACGCAGTATTTT.

This clone was picked up a small number of times. The rearrangement joins TRBV20-1 to TRBJ1-2; D is perhaps TRBD1 (5 bases). The CDR3 is 11 amino acids. The germline V gene has CDR1 DFQATT and CDR2 SNEGSKA (reference sequence). In DNA form, the CDR3 reads TGCGAGGGGCAGGATGGCTATGGCTACACCTTC. Translating it yields CEGQDGYGYTF.

The chain is built from TRBV29-1 and TRBJ2-5, with D possibly TRBD2 on 7 matching bases. V lost 6 bases to trimming and J lost 11 bases, with 25 bases between them. The CDR3 sequence is 14 residues long. The V gene's germline CDR1 is SQVTM and CDR2 ANQGSEA. CDR3 DNA: TGCAGCGTCAGGGGCGGGAGCGGATCGCTTGAGCAGTACTTC. This sequence encodes CSVRGGSGSLEQYF.

In this sample, this clone turned up a few times. The chain couples TRBV6-6 to TRBJ2-1; D is possibly TRBD2 (6 bases). Trimming took off 0 bases at V and 6 bases at J, with 12 bases between the two ends. This CDR3 contains 15 residues. Germline V gives CDR1 MNHNY, CDR2 SVGAGI (reference sequence). The CDR3 region has the DNA TGTGCCAGCAGTTACTCGGGAGGAGGCTCCAATGAGCAGTTCTTC. It encodes CASSYSGGGSNEQFF.

The rearrangement links TRBV5-1 to TRBJ2-1; weak D call: TRBD1 (6 bases). V gave up 0 bases and J gave up 5 bases, with 12 bases separating them. Germline CDR1 reads SGHRS; CDR2 reads YFSETQ. The CDR3 spans 15 residues. For the CDR3, the DNA is TGCGCCAGCAGCTTGGCGGATGGGGGCCACAATGAGCAGTTCTTC. As protein: CASSLADGGHNEQFF. Combining the CDR3 with reference TRBV5-1 and TRBJ2-1 gives the whole variable domain KAGVTQTPRYLIKTRGQQVTLSCSPISGHRSVSWYQQTPGQGLQFLFEYFSETQRNKGNFPGRFSGRQFSNSRSEMNVSTLELGDSALYLCASSLADGGHNEQFFGPGTRLTVL.

J is TRBJ2-3 and V is TRBV15; the match to TRBD2 covers 11 bases. The CDR3 contains 14 residues. Trimming cost V 8 bases and J 8 bases; bases outside gene matches: 9. CDR1 and CDR2 from the germline V gene are LNHNV and YYDKDF (reference sequence). CDR3 sequence: CATRTSGHFGTQYF. CDR3 nucleotides: TGTGCCACCCGGACTAGCGGGCACTTCGGTACGCAGTATTTT.

This clone has a handful of counts. The V gene is TRBV20-1, the J gene TRBJ1-1, with D uncertain. This CDR3 has 11 residues. CDR1 and CDR2 from the germline V gene are DFQATT and SNEGSKA (reference sequence). Trimming took 1 base from V and 8 from J, leaving 8 bases between them. As DNA, the CDR3 is TGCAGTGCTAGAGCACGAGGGGAAGCTTTCTTT. It specifies CSARARGEAFF.

This clone has a handful of counts. V and J are TRBV28 and TRBJ2-5; no definite D call. Deletions cut 6 bases from V and 0 bases from J, with 17 bases between. The CDR3 is 16 residues long. Per germline, CDR1 MDHEN and CDR2 SYDVKM. CDR3 sequence: CASSFPLSGYQETQYF. CDR3 nucleotides: TGTGCCAGCAGCTTCCCTCTCAGTGGGTACCAAGAGACCCAGTACTTC.

This clone was seen ten or more times. The chain combines TRBV4-2 with TRBJ2-1; tentatively, D is TRBD2 (5 bases). Germline V gene data show CDR1 as LGHNA and CDR2 as YNFKEQ. V gave up 2 bases and J gave up 7 bases, with 12 bases separating them. The CDR3 loop spans 14 amino acids. In DNA, the CDR3 is TGTGCCAGCAGCCAACCGGGGAGAGGAAATGAGCAGTTCTTC. Encoded protein: CASSQPGRGNEQFF.

This clone came up a few times. This chain links TRBV6-6 with TRBJ1-4; the D gene is possibly TRBD1 (5 bases). The V and J ends lost 6 bases and 7 bases respectively, with 18 bases between them. Germline CDR1 and CDR2: MNHNY and SVGAGI (reference sequence). The CDR3 consists of 15 residues. The CDR3 DNA reads as TGTGCCAGCAGGAATCAGGGATTTATCGGTGAAAAACTGTTTTTT. Encoded protein: CASRNQGFIGEKLFF.

This sequence joins TRBV28 and TRBJ1-3; tentative D call: TRBD1 (6 bases). The CDR3 contains 16 residues. V was pared by 4 bases and J by 4 bases, with 17 bases between. Germline V gene sequence: CDR1 MDHEN, CDR2 SYDVKM. CDR3 in DNA: TGTGCCAGCAGTTCTTTAACAGGGCTATGGGGAAACACCATATATTTT. Translating gives CASSSLTGLWGNTIYF.

The rearrangement joins TRBV6-1 to TRBJ2-5; no firm D call. Trimming took 4 bases from V and 1 from J, leaving 16 bases between them. The V gene's germline CDR1 is MNHNS and CDR2 SASEGT. The CDR3 is 16 amino acids. As DNA, the CDR3 is TGTGCCAGCAGTGGCGGCGATTTGGGCTCCCAAGAGACCCAGTACTTC. Amino acid sequence: CASSGGDLGSQETQYF.

This chain connects TRBV19 to TRBJ1-4; 9 bases match TRBD1. Germline V gene lookup returns CDR1 LNHDA and CDR2 SQIVND (reference sequence). The CDR3 has 16 residues. V gave up 5 bases and J gave up 4 bases; unmatched junction bases: 8. The CDR3: CASSQRGTGSNEKLFF. The CDR3 nucleotides read TGTGCCAGTAGTCAACGAGGGACAGGGAGTAATGAAAAACTGTTTTTT.

This clone has a handful of counts. V gene TRBV4-2 combines with J gene TRBJ2-7; unclear D gene. V lost 4 bases to trimming and J lost 2 bases, with 18 bases between them. The CDR3 covers 16 residues. The germline V gene encodes CDR1 LGHNA and CDR2 YNFKEQ. The CDR3: CASSPSRPDPTYEQYF. CDR3 DNA sequence: TGTGCCAGCAGCCCCTCCCGACCTGATCCGACCTACGAGCAGTACTTC.

The rearrangement uses TRBV7-3 and TRBJ2-7; perhaps TRBD1 as D (5 bases). Germline V CDR1 and CDR2: SGHTA, FQGTGA. This CDR3 comprises 14 residues. Trimming removed 5 bases from V and 9 bases from J, with 20 bases in between. CDR3 DNA sequence: TGTGCCAGCAGCCCATATTACACAGGCCTTGCGCAGTACTTC. It specifies CASSPYYTGLAQYF.

V usage is TRBV4-1 and J usage is TRBJ1-5; D is perhaps TRBD1 (6 bases). CDR1 and CDR2 from the germline V gene are MGHRA and YSYEKL. This CDR3 spans 15 amino acids. V was pared by 2 bases and J by 3 bases, with 11 bases between. CDR3 bases: TGCGCCAGCAGCCAACGGGACACCTTCAATCAGCCCCAGCATTTT. Translated: CASSQRDTFNQPQHF.

As concerns this clone: The same CDR3 can be traced to other DNA sequences in this sample. The rearrangement joins TRBV28 to TRBJ2-7; 9 bases agree with TRBD1. This CDR3 has 12 amino acids. With 6 bases clipped from V and 4 bases from J, the junction kept 1 base outside the gene matches. Germline V gene lookup returns CDR1 MDHEN and CDR2 SYDVKM. CDR3 nucleotide sequence: TGTGCCAGCAGGACAGGGGGGTACGAGCAGTACTTC. It specifies CASRTGGYEQYF. Supplemented by reference TRBV28 and TRBJ2-7, the full variable domain reads DVKVTQSSRYLVKRTGEKVFLECVQDMDHENMFWYRQDPGLGLRLIYFSYDVKMKEKGDIPEGYSVSREKKERFSLILESASTNQTSMYLCASRTGGYEQYFGPGTRLTVT.

V and J are TRBV7-6 and TRBJ2-2, with a possible D match to TRBD2 (7 bases). Germline V CDR1 and CDR2: SGHVS, FNYEAQ. The V end lost 2 bases, the J end lost 4 bases, and 14 bases lay between the germline ends. The CDR3 runs to 16 residues. The CDR3 bases are TGTGCCAGCAGCTTATGGGGGGGCGTCGGCACCGGGGAGCTGTTTTTT. This sequence encodes CASSLWGGVGTGELFF.

The rearrangement uses TRBV4-1 and TRBJ2-3; weak D call: TRBD1 (5 bases). Germline lookup yields CDR1 MGHRA and CDR2 YSYEKL. The CDR3 is 14 amino acids. The V gene lost 0 bases and the J gene lost 6 bases, with 10 bases spanning the gap. The CDR3 here is CASSQDQGRDTQYF. The CDR3 region has the DNA TGCGCCAGCAGCCAAGATCAGGGTAGGGATACGCAGTATTTT.

In its sample, this clone was seen many times. This chain uses TRBV6-5 with TRBJ2-3; 10 nucleotides align to TRBD2. The CDR3 covers 15 residues. J lost 1 base, V lost 6 bases, and 4 bases had no gene match. Looked up from germline, CDR1 is MNHEY and CDR2 is SVGAGI. CDR3 protein: CASSSAGGGTDTQYF. CDR3 nucleotide sequence: TGTGCCAGCAGCTCAGCGGGAGGGGGCACAGATACGCAGTATTTT.

This clone was seen only a few times. V is TRBV20-1 and J is TRBJ2-1; D remains unclear. Germline values: CDR1 DFQATT, CDR2 SNEGSKA (reference sequence). The CDR3 covers 11 residues. V lost 6 bases and J 10 bases, leaving 13 bases between the germline ends. As DNA, the CDR3 is TGCAGTGCCATCCCCCTAGAAGAGCAGTTCTTC. Protein sequence: CSAIPLEEQFF.

This chain connects TRBV2 to TRBJ2-7, with D perhaps TRBD2 (5 bases). The CDR3 contains 15 residues. The germline V and J ends were trimmed by 4 bases and 8 bases, with 21 bases remaining between them. Germline assignment: CDR1 SNHLY and CDR2 FYNNEI. This chain's CDR3 is CASSVEGSGNKKQYF. CDR3 nucleotide sequence: TGTGCCAGCAGTGTCGAGGGTTCAGGTAATAAGAAGCAGTACTTC.